This TCR beta chain was sequenced during a study of CD8+CD57+ T cells in acquired aplastic anemia. Study results and limitations: It was found that fewer than 35 CD8+ CDR3 sequences were shared between patients and controls.

Investigators profiled TCR beta VDJ and CDR3 from genomic DNA template. Via MiXCR, TCRdb re-called the reads, giving one row per CDR3 protein. This sample has some 180,000 distinct CDR3 sequences, with about 50% found just once. The authors sequenced patients whose flow cytometry had shown CD8+CD57+ cell expansion. Blood came from patients not yet given any therapy. V was pared by 3 bases and J by 5 bases, with 4 bases between. This CDR3 has 10 residues. Germline values: CDR1 DFQATT, CDR2 SNEGSKA (reference sequence). Notes on this clonotype: Antigen: not known.

Material: sorted CD4+, CD8+, or CD8+CD57+ T cells (not recorded which) from PBMCs. The source is a human donor with aplastic anemia. The chain is built from TRBV20-1 and TRBJ2-5; D unclear. CDR3 coding DNA: TGCAGTGCTAGGAGGGAGACCCAGTACTTC. Encoded protein: CSARRETQYF.